What follows describes a single TCR beta chain. The record originates from a study of monozygotic twins with cystic fibrosis. Libraries were prepared by immunoSEQ multiplex PCR; TCRdb keeps only in-frame clonotypes and omits some of them. The repertoire includes 30,000 to 35,000 clones, just over 65% of them detected once, and 0.75% to 0.85% sits in the top ten. The V end was cut by 3 bases, the J end by 2 bases, with 20 bases between. Per the germline V gene, CDR1 is SGHRS and CDR2 is YFSETQ. The length of the CDR3 is 18 residues. Sequencing used blood. The sequence was collected from a girl under 18 with cystic fibrosis. The chain recombines TRBV5-1 with TRBJ2-2, with D perhaps TRBD1 (6 bases). The CDR3 is CASSSALGGLRNTGELFF. The CDR3 bases are TGCGCCAGCAGCTCGGCGCTAGGGGGTCTTCGAAACACCGGGGAGCTGTTTTTT.